This paragraph reports one T cell receptor beta chain. Germline V gene sequence: CDR1 LNHDA, CDR2 SQIVND (reference sequence). Trimming at V came to 1 base and at J to 2 bases, leaving 9 bases not matched to a gene. The CDR3 extends over 18 amino acids. The data were taken from a study of blood T cell repertoires in COVID-19. Study background: Acute-phase and convalescent COVID-19 samples originated in the United States, Italy and Spain.

The data were produced by immunoSEQ multiplex PCR, yet TCRdb's version contains in-frame clones alone and is incomplete. The sample includes hundreds of thousands of clones, roughly 90% of them seen just once. Sequencing input: peripheral blood. The rearrangement uses TRBV19 and TRBJ2-7, with TRBD2 identical over 12 bases. The receptor was derived from a man aged 35 to 55 with acute or convalescent COVID-19. In DNA, the CDR3 is TGTGCCAGTAGTATAGGAATGACTAGCGGGGGTACCACCTACGAGCAGTACTTC. It encodes CASSIGMTSGGTTYEQYF.